Following are 4 T cell receptor beta chains from one sample sequenced in a study of breast tumors, draining lymph nodes, adjacent tissues. The lymph nodes were axillary draining lymph nodes from breast cancer patients. TCRdb reanalysed the multiplex PCR reads using MiXCR and keeps one entry per CDR3 protein. The data contain 200,000 or so distinct CDR3 sequences, roughly 31% of them seen just once; the ten biggest clones take up around 4.5%. Source material: axillary lymph node tissue. The origin of the receptors is a female donor with breast cancer. Some clones in this sample may be carry-over from other donors' samples.

This chain connects TRBV12-3 or TRBV12-4 to TRBJ2-3; 12 bases are a match to TRBD2. Trimming took 3 bases from V and 6 from J; bases not matched to a gene: 13. There are 18 residues in the CDR3. CDR3: CASSFSPLAGGRRDTQYF. The CDR3 nucleotides are TGTGCCAGCAGTTTCTCCCCACTAGCGGGGGGCCGCAGGGATACGCAGTATTTT.

V is TRBV20-1 and J is TRBJ2-2; D is uncertain. Germline lookup yields CDR1 DFQATT and CDR2 SNEGSKA (reference sequence). The V end was cut by 3 bases, the J end by 8 bases, with 4 bases between. This CDR3 is 10 amino acids long. CDR3 DNA sequence: TGCAGTGCTAGGATTGGGGAGCTGTTTTTT. This gives the protein CSARIGELFF.

The chain joins TRBV15 to TRBJ2-1; 10 bases match TRBD2. CDR1 LNHNV and CDR2 YYDKDF come from the germline V gene (reference sequence). CDR3 length: 16 residues. V was pared by 4 bases and J by 1 base, with 4 bases of the junction left unmatched. In DNA form, the CDR3 reads TGTGCCACCAGCACCTTAGCGGGAGGATCCTACAATGAGCAGTTCTTC. This sequence encodes CATSTLAGGSYNEQFF.

This clonotype was counted many times. The rearrangement links TRBV11-2 to TRBJ1-3, with D unclear. The V and J ends lost 1 base and 0 bases respectively, with 19 bases between them. The CDR3 spans 19 residues. The germline CDR1 and CDR2 sequences are SGHAT and FQNNGV. The CDR3 DNA reads as TGTGCCAGCAGCTTAGTTCAGCGCTTTCGTCAGGACTCTGGAAACACCATATATTTT. This translates into CASSLVQRFRQDSGNTIYF.